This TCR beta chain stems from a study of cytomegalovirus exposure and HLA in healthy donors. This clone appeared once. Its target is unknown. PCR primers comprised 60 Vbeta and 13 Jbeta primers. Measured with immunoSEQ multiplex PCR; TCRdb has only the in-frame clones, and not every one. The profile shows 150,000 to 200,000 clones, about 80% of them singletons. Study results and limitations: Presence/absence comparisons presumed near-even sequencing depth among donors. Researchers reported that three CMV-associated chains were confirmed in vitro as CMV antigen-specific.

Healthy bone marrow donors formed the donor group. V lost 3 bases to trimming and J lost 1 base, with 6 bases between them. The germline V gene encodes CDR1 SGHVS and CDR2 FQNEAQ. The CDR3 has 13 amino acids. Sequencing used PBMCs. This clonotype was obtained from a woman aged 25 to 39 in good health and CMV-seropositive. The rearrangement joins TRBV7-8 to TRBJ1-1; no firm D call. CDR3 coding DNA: TGTGCCAGCAGCTTCGGAGGGAACACTGAAGCTTTCTTT. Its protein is CASSFGGNTEAFF.